These 32 T cell receptor beta chains were all obtained from the same sample, sequenced in a study of blood T cell repertoires in COVID-19. The data were produced by immunoSEQ multiplex PCR, yet TCRdb's version contains in-frame clones alone and is incomplete. In the table there are about 160,000 clones, around 81% of which are singletons. Sequences were obtained from peripheral blood. These receptor sequences come from a man in his 70s who had recovered from COVID-19.

The rearrangement uses TRBV7-8 and TRBJ2-7; no clear D. CDR1 and CDR2 (germline): SGHVS, FQNEAQ. The length of the CDR3 is 11 residues. Trimming pared 3 bases from V and 3 bases from J, leaving 3 bases between. This chain's CDR3 is CASSFHYEQYF. The CDR3 region has the DNA TGTGCCAGCAGCTTCCACTACGAGCAGTACTTC. The full variable domain, in which reference TRBV7-8 and TRBJ2-7 provide the parts outside the CDR3, is GAGVSQSPRYKVAKRGQDVALRCDPISGHVSLFWYQQALGQGPEFLTYFQNEAQLDKSGLPSDRFFAERPEGSVSTLKIQRTQQEDSAVYLCASSFHYEQYFGPGTRLTVT.

The chain has TRBV14 and TRBJ1-1; D call uncertain. This CDR3 region has 13 residues. CDR1 is SGHDN and CDR2 is FVKESK in the germline V gene. V was trimmed by 1 base and J by 3 bases, leaving 6 bases between them. CDR3 amino acids: CASSQVRDTEAFF. DNA of the CDR3: TGTGCCAGCAGCCAAGTGCGGGACACTGAAGCTTTCTTT.

The rearrangement uses TRBV19 and TRBJ1-4; no clear D gene. The germline V gene encodes CDR1 LNHDA and CDR2 SQIVND (reference sequence). V was trimmed by 2 bases and J by 0 bases, leaving 13 bases between them. This CDR3 is 17 amino acids long. In nucleotides, the CDR3 is TGTGCCAGTAGTATACGGCAGGATCTTGCAACTAATGAAAAACTGTTTTTT. Translation gives CASSIRQDLATNEKLFF. Full variable domain (missing parts from reference TRBV19 and TRBJ1-4): DGGITQSPKYLFRKEGQNVTLSCEQNLNHDAMYWYRQDPGQGLRLIYYSQIVNDFQKGDIAEGYSVSREKKESFPLTVTSAQKNPTAFYLCASSIRQDLATNEKLFFGSGTQLSVL.

J is TRBJ2-4 and V is TRBV4-1; 7 nucleotides agree with TRBD1. Germline values: CDR1 MGHRA, CDR2 YSYEKL. The junction had 6 bases not matched to a gene; V was cut back by 2 bases and J by 5 bases. CDR3 length: 15 amino acids. CDR3 residues: CASSQPGTAENIQYF. The CDR3 region has the DNA TGCGCCAGCAGCCAACCCGGGACAGCTGAAAACATTCAGTACTTC.

The rearrangement joins TRBV29-1 to TRBJ1-4; 10 bases map to TRBD1. The length of the CDR3 is 13 residues. The ends lost 2 bases at V and 7 bases at J; junction bases unmatched: 1. CDR1 and CDR2 from the germline V gene are SQVTM and ANQGSEA. In nucleotides, the CDR3 is TGCAGCGTTGAAAGGGACAGGGGTGAAAAACTGTTTTTT. Residues: CSVERDRGEKLFF.

The V call is TRBV6-1, the J call TRBJ1-6; the D is unclear. The CDR3 sequence is 13 residues long. The V and J ends lost 2 bases and 10 bases respectively, with 9 bases between them. Looked up from germline, CDR1 is MNHNS and CDR2 is SASEGT. The CDR3 sequence is CASSEHEESPLHF. The CDR3 DNA follows: TGTGCCAGCAGTGAACATGAAGAGTCACCCCTCCACTTT.

The rearrangement links TRBV5-1 to TRBJ1-4; possible D gene TRBD1, 6 bases. Germline CDR1 and CDR2: SGHRS and YFSETQ. The V and J ends lost 0 bases and 7 bases respectively, with 13 bases between them. The CDR3 is made up of 15 amino acids. This chain's CDR3 is CASSLERGIAEKLFF. The DNA of the CDR3 is TGCGCCAGCAGCTTGGAGAGGGGGATTGCTGAAAAACTGTTTTTT.

This chain joins TRBV20-1 and TRBJ2-7, with D unresolved. Trimming pared 3 bases from V and 2 bases from J, leaving 5 bases between. Germline V CDR1 and CDR2: DFQATT, SNEGSKA (reference sequence). The CDR3 has 11 amino acids. The CDR3 sequence: CSASDTYEQYF. The CDR3 DNA sequence: TGCAGTGCTAGTGATACCTACGAGCAGTACTTC.

The CDR3 bases are TGTGCCAGTAGTTACAGGGGCGACTCTGGGGCCAACGTCCTGACTTTC. Its translation is CASSYRGDSGANVLTF. This rearrangement joins TRBV19 to TRBJ2-6; 7 bases fit TRBD1. J gave up 0 bases and V 5 bases, and 4 bases lay outside the gene matches. Per the germline V gene, CDR1 is LNHDA and CDR2 is SQIVND (reference sequence). This CDR3 comprises 16 residues.

CDR3 loop: CASSPQGSRTDTQYF. Written as DNA, the CDR3 is TGCGCCAGCAGCCCGCAGGGATCTCGCACAGATACGCAGTATTTT. V is TRBV5-1 and J is TRBJ2-3; perhaps TRBD1 as D (5 bases). The length of the CDR3 is 15 residues. V gave up 4 bases and J gave up 1 base, with 13 bases separating them. Germline CDR1 SGHRS, CDR2 YFSETQ.

The chain links TRBV3-1 (or the pseudogene TRBV3-2) to TRBJ1-5; no reliable D call. V lost 2 bases and J lost 5, with 10 bases in between. The germline CDR1 and CDR2 sequences are LGHDT and YNNKEL (reference sequence). CDR3 length equals 14 residues. The CDR3 spells CASSQYVSDQPQHF. CDR3 bases: TGTGCCAGCAGCCAATACGTCAGTGATCAGCCCCAGCATTTT.

This clone appeared a few times. The chain combines TRBV19 with TRBJ2-1; D may be TRBD2 (7 bases). The ends were cut back, 6 bases at V and 7 bases at J, with 10 bases in the middle. The CDR3 has 12 amino acids. In germline, CDR1 is LNHDA, CDR2 SQIVND (reference sequence). CDR3 amino acids: CASRGGANEQFF. Written as DNA, the CDR3 is TGTGCCAGTAGGGGGGGGGCGAATGAGCAGTTCTTC.

The V call is TRBV3-1 (or the pseudogene TRBV3-2), the J call TRBJ2-1; TRBD2 matches 10 bases. The CDR3 extends over 17 amino acids. Germline CDR1 reads LGHDT; CDR2 reads YNNKEL (reference sequence). Losses at the gene ends were 0 bases for V and 2 bases for J; bases not matched to a gene: 4. The CDR3 sequence is CASSQEGSGRAYNEQFF. The CDR3 DNA follows: TGTGCCAGCAGCCAAGAAGGGAGCGGGAGGGCCTACAATGAGCAGTTCTTC.

The rearrangement uses TRBV5-8 and TRBJ1-1, with D perhaps TRBD1 (6 bases). The germline V gene encodes CDR1 SGHTS and CDR2 YDEGEE. This CDR3 region has 13 residues. V lost 3 bases and J 6 bases, leaving 12 bases between the germline ends. As DNA, the CDR3 is TGTGCCAGCAGCTCCCAACAGGGCCCTGAAGCTTTCTTT. Protein product: CASSSQQGPEAFF.

The chain is built from TRBV28 and TRBJ2-3; perhaps D is TRBD1 or TRBD2 (6 bases each). The CDR3 is made up of 12 amino acids. V was cut by 6 bases and J by 7 bases, with 11 bases left in between. CDR1 and CDR2 (germline): MDHEN, SYDVKM. The DNA of the CDR3 is TGTGCCAGCAGCTTAGGGGGGAATACGCAGTATTTT. Its protein product is CASSLGGNTQYF.

The chain joins TRBV18 to TRBJ1-1; tentative D call: TRBD1 (5 bases). The CDR3 consists of 17 residues. Trimming left V 3 bases short and J 0 bases short, with 17 bases between. The germline gives CDR1 KGHSH, CDR2 LQKENI. This CDR3 is CASSPSSPGNLNTEAFF. CDR3 nucleotides: TGTGCCAGCTCACCTTCTTCGCCAGGGAACTTGAACACTGAAGCTTTCTTT.

The chain is built from TRBV5-4 and TRBJ2-4; a weak D match, TRBD2 (6 bases). The CDR3 length is 18 residues. V dropped 4 bases and J dropped 0 bases, with 20 bases sitting between them. CDR1 SGHNT and CDR2 YYREEE come from the germline V gene (reference sequence). CDR3 protein: CASSPGLPYAVAKNIQYF. The CDR3 nucleotides are TGTGCCAGCAGCCCGGGACTCCCATACGCCGTAGCCAAAAACATTCAGTACTTC.

A few counts support this clone. The chain is built from TRBV7-8 and TRBJ1-5, with D unclear. The CDR3 spans 13 residues. The V gene's germline CDR1 is SGHVS and CDR2 FQNEAQ. Trimming cost V 5 bases and J 5 bases, with 10 bases left between them. The chain's CDR3 is CASSRVQHQPQHF. CDR3 bases: TGTGCCAGCAGCCGCGTACAACATCAGCCCCAGCATTTT.

The gene calls are TRBV14 and TRBJ2-2; TRBD2 matches 10 bases. Looked up from germline, CDR1 is SGHDN and CDR2 is FVKESK. V gave up 6 bases and J gave up 2 bases; unmatched junction bases: 12. The CDR3 has 18 amino acids. CDR3 bases: TGTGCCAGCAGATCCGGGACTAGCGAGAGCCCAAACACCGGGGAGCTGTTTTTT. It translates to CASRSGTSESPNTGELFF.

The chain links TRBV2 to TRBJ2-2; a possible D gene is TRBD1 (5 bases). The CDR3 contains 14 residues. The germline CDR1 and CDR2 sequences are SNHLY and FYNNEI. Between the trimmed V and J ends, which lost 2 bases and 2 bases, there was a span of 6 bases. In DNA form, the CDR3 reads TGTGCCAGCAGTGAACAGGGTAACACCGGGGAGCTGTTTTTT. Translated, it gives CASSEQGNTGELFF.

This clone was found a few times. The V and J genes are TRBV10-3 and TRBJ1-1; a possible D gene is TRBD1 (5 bases). The V and J ends lost 4 bases and 3 bases respectively, with 15 bases between them. CDR1 ENHRY and CDR2 SYGVKD come from the germline V gene. The CDR3 extends over 15 amino acids. In DNA form, the CDR3 reads TGTGCCATCAGTGTCCTCGGGTCGGGGGACACTGAAGCTTTCTTT. Residues: CAISVLGSGDTEAFF.

V usage is TRBV20-1 and J usage is TRBJ2-3; no reliable D call. CDR1 DFQATT and CDR2 SNEGSKA come from the germline V gene (reference sequence). Trimming removed 3 bases from V and 2 bases from J, with 9 bases in between. The CDR3 sequence is 13 residues long. CDR3: CSASESYTDTQYF. DNA of the CDR3: TGCAGTGCTAGTGAATCTTACACAGATACGCAGTATTTT.

The rearrangement joins TRBV6-6 to TRBJ1-5; 7 bases line up with TRBD1. CDR3 size: 16 residues. Trimming cost V 6 bases and J 7 bases; bases outside gene matches: 15. The V gene's germline CDR1 is MNHNY and CDR2 SVGAGI (reference sequence). CDR3 DNA: TGTGCCAGCAGCCTTTTCGGACAGGAGGGGAGACAGCCCCAGCATTTT. Protein sequence: CASSLFGQEGRQPQHF.

The chain carries TRBV10-2 and TRBJ2-2; TRBD2 aligns across 7 bases. The CDR3 runs to 16 residues. V trimming: 5 bases; J trimming: 4 bases; junction bases outside the gene matches: 10. In germline, CDR1 is WSHSY, CDR2 SAAADI. For the CDR3, the DNA is TGCGCCAGCAGTCCAAGGGAGGGGTCTTTCACCGGGGAGCTGTTTTTT. Translating gives CASSPREGSFTGELFF.

The chain has TRBV9 and TRBJ1-5; 8 nucleotides line up with TRBD1. Germline CDR1 and CDR2: SGDLS and YYNGEE. Unmatched junction bases numbered 6, after V lost 4 bases and J lost 6 bases. The CDR3 sequence is 14 residues long. CDR3 bases: TGTGCCAGCAGCCCCGGAGGACAGGGTCAGCCCCAGCATTTT. Its protein is CASSPGGQGQPQHF.

This chain connects TRBV19 to TRBJ2-2; 7 bases are shared with TRBD1. The V gene's germline CDR1 is LNHDA and CDR2 SQIVND (reference sequence). The junction had 3 bases not matched to a gene; V was cut back by 2 bases and J by 0 bases. This CDR3 contains 16 residues. This CDR3 is CASSIYDRANTGELFF. CDR3 DNA sequence: TGTGCCAGTAGTATATACGACAGGGCGAACACCGGGGAGCTGTTTTTT.

The genes are TRBV7-8 and TRBJ2-3; TRBD2 matches 7 bases. J gave up 8 bases and V 0 bases, and 8 bases lay outside the gene matches. CDR1 is SGHVS, CDR2 FQNEAQ, per germline. The length of the CDR3 is 15 residues. The CDR3 DNA follows: TGTGCCAGCAGCTTAGCGGGAGCAGTAGCGGGTACGCAGTATTTT. The encoded protein is CASSLAGAVAGTQYF. The full variable domain, with the rest looked up from reference TRBV7-8 and TRBJ2-3, is GAGVSQSPRYKVAKRGQDVALRCDPISGHVSLFWYQQALGQGPEFLTYFQNEAQLDKSGLPSDRFFAERPEGSVSTLKIQRTQQEDSAVYLCASSLAGAVAGTQYFGPGTRLTVL.

With regard to this clone: The junction and the germline gene differ at one end; a read error may be behind it. The chain joins TRBV2 to TRBJ2-1; perhaps TRBD2 as D (6 bases). The CDR3 contains 14 residues. Germline assignment: CDR1 SNHLY and CDR2 FYNNEI. CDR3 protein: CASNKRVMGSEWIF. In nucleotides, the CDR3 is TGTGCCAGTAATAAGCGGGTGATGGGGTCGGAATGGATCTTC.

This chain links TRBV7-8 with TRBJ1-2; 9 nucleotides line up with TRBD1. CDR3 length: 15 amino acids. V dropped 5 bases and J dropped 5; count of bases not matched to a gene: 9. Germline lookup yields CDR1 SGHVS and CDR2 FQNEAQ. CDR3 loop: CASSLGTGLGYGYTF. CDR3 in DNA: TGTGCCAGCAGCCTCGGGACAGGGCTAGGGTATGGCTACACCTTC.

This rearrangement joins TRBV25-1 to TRBJ1-2; D may be TRBD1 (6 bases). Germline-derived CDR1 and CDR2 are MGHDK and SYGVNS. The CDR3 covers 13 residues. Between the trimmed V and J ends, which lost 7 bases and 6 bases, there was a span of 15 bases. For the CDR3, the DNA is TGTGCCAGCAAGGGCGCAGGGGCCCATGGCTACACCTTC. It is translated as CASKGAGAHGYTF.

As concerns this clone: The junction shows a germline mismatch at one end, possibly a read error. J is TRBJ2-7 and V is TRBV4-1, with a tentative D call TRBD1 (6 bases). This CDR3 has 11 amino acids. Germline loops: CDR1 MGHRA, CDR2 YSYEKL. CDR3 sequence (DNA): TGCGCCAGTAGCCCAGGGGACGAGCAGTACTTC. Translating gives CASSPGDEQYF.

The V call is TRBV19, the J call TRBJ2-6; D possibly corresponds to TRBD1 (6 bases). Looked up from germline, CDR1 is LNHDA and CDR2 is SQIVND (reference sequence). V gave up 4 bases and J gave up 3 bases, with 16 bases separating them. CDR3 length: 17 residues. The CDR3 DNA follows: TGTGCCAGTAGTAAGTTCCAGGGGAAAAGTGGGGCCAACGTCCTGACTTTC. Its protein is CASSKFQGKSGANVLTF. Full variable domain (outside the CDR3, taken from reference TRBV19 and TRBJ2-6): DGGITQSPKYLFRKEGQNVTLSCEQNLNHDAMYWYRQDPGQGLRLIYYSQIVNDFQKGDIAEGYSVSREKKESFPLTVTSAQKNPTAFYLCASSKFQGKSGANVLTFGAGSRLTVL.